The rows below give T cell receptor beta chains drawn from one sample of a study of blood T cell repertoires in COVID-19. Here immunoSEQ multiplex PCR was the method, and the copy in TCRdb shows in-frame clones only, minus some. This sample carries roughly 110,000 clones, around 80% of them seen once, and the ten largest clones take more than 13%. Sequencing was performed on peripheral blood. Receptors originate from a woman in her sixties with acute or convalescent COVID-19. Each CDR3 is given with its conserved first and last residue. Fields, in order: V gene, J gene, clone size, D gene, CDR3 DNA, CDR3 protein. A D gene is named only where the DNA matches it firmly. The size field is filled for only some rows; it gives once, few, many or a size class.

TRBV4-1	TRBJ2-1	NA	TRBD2	TGCGCCAGCAGCCAAGCTAGCGGGAGATCCTACAATGAGCAGTTCTTC	CASSQASGRSYNEQFF
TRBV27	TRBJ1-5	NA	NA	TGTGCCAGCAGTTTGGTAGAACTTGATCAGCCCCAGCATTTT	CASSLVELDQPQHF
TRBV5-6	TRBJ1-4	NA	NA	TGTGCCAGCAGCTCGTGGACTTCTCCGGGTCGTGAAAAACTGTTTTTT	CASSSWTSPGREKLFF
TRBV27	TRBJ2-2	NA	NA	TGTGCCAGCAGTAGGGTTCTAGCGCTCCAGAACACCGGGGAGCTGTTTTTT	CASSRVLALQNTGELFF
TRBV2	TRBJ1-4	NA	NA	TGTGCCAGCTCGGACAGAGCGAGTAATGAAAAACTGTTTTTT	CASSDRASNEKLFF
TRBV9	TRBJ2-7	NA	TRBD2	TGTGCCAGCAGCGTAGGCGGGAGTGGTTCCTACGAGCAGTACTTC	CASSVGGSGSYEQYF
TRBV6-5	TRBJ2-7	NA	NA	TGTGCCAGCAGGGCACTGACAGCCGAGCAGTACTTC	CASRALTAEQYF
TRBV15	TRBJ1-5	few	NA	TGTGCCACCAGCAGAGACGGAGCACGGGTTCGCAATCAGCCCCAGCATTTT	CATSRDGARVRNQPQHF
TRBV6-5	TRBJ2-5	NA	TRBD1	TGTGCCAGCAGTTACTCGGGACAGGGGTTAGAGACCCAGTACTTC	CASSYSGQGLETQYF
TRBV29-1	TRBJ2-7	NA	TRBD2	TGCAGCTCATGGACTAGCGGCACCTACGAGCAGTACTTC	CSSWTSGTYEQYF
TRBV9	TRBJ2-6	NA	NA	TGTGCCAGCAGCACACAGGGCCCCTCTGGGGCCAACGTCCTGACTTTC	CASSTQGPSGANVLTF
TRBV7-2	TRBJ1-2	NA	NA	TGTGCCAGCAGCTTAGTACGTCAGGGTGAAGGTGGCTACACCTTC	CASSLVRQGEGGYTF
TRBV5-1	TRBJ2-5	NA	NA	TGCGCCAGCAGCTCGACTCCAGCAGAGACCCAGTACTTC	CASSSTPAETQYF
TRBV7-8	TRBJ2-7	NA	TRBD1	TGTGCCAGCAGCTTGGGGGGTATGGGACAGGGCCCCCGGGAGCAGTACTTC	CASSLGGMGQGPREQYF
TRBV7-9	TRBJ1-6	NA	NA	TGTGCCAGCAGCTCCCGAATCGTCCACAGTGATAATTCACCCCTCCACTTT	CASSSRIVHSDNSPLHF
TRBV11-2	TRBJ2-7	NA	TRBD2	TGTGCCAGCAGCGAAAGACTAGCGGGAGGAGGAGAGCAGTACTTC	CASSERLAGGGEQYF
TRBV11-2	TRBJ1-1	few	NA	TGTGCCAGCAGCTTAGAGGCGGTGAAGGCTGAAGCTTTCTTT	CASSLEAVKAEAFF
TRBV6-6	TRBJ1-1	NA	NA	TGTGCCAGCAGTTACCCGAGTATTAACACTGAAGCTTTCTTT	CASSYPSINTEAFF
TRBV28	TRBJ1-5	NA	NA	TGTGCCAGCAGTTTAGGGCCAGGCCCCAAACGGGGGGCTTATAGCAATCAGCCCCAGCATTTT	CASSLGPGPKRGAYSNQPQHF
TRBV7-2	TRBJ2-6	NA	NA	TGTGCCAGCAACTCCCCAGGGGCCAACGTCCTGACTTTC	CASNSPGANVLTF
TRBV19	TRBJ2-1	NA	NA	TGTGCCAGTAGCAGACGGAGCTACGATGAGCAGTTCTTC	CASSRRSYDEQFF
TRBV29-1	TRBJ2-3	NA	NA	TGCAGCGGCGGACAGACTAGCACAGATACGCAGTATTTT	CSGGQTSTDTQYF
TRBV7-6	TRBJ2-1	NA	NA	TGTGCCAGCAGCAGGACTACCTCCAATGAGCAGTTCTTC	CASSRTTSNEQFF
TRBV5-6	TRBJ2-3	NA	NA	TGTGCCAGCAGCATACTAGTGGCAGATACGCAGTATTTT	CASSILVADTQYF
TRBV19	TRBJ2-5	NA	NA	TGTGCCAGTAGTATATGGACAGTACATGGGGAGACCCAGTACTTC	CASSIWTVHGETQYF
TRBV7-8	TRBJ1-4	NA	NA	TGTGCCAGCAGCCCGTTGGGGGGGAGAGGAAATGAAAAACTGTTTTTT	CASSPLGGRGNEKLFF
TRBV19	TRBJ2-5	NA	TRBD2	TGTGCCAGTAGTATGCGAGTAGCGGGGGGCGTACAAGAGACCCAGTACTTC	CASSMRVAGGVQETQYF
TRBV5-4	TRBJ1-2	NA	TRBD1	TGTGCCAGCAGCCCTTGGGACAGGACATATGGCTACACCTTC	CASSPWDRTYGYTF
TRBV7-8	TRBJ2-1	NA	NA	TGTGCCAGCAGCTTATCCGAGAGGCATTATGAGTTCTTC	CASSLSERHYEFF
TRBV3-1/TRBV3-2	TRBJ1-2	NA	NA	TGTGCCAGCGCGGCCGGTAACTATGGCTACACCTTC	CASAAGNYGYTF
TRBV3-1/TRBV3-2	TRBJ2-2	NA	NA	TGTGCCAGCAGCCGACAAGGAGGGAACACCGGGGAGCTGTTTTTT	CASSRQGGNTGELFF
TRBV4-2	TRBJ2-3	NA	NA	TGTGCCAGCAGCCATAGGGAGGTTAGCACAGATACGCAGTATTTT	CASSHREVSTDTQYF
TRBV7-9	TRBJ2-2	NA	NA	TGTGCCAGCAGCCCCGGACATGTAGTGGGGGAGCTGTTTTTT	CASSPGHVVGELFF
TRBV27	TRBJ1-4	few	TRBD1	TGTGCCAGCAGTTTAAACAGGGGGTCCGAAAAACTGTTTTTT	CASSLNRGSEKLFF
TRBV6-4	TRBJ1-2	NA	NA	TGTGCCAGCACCACCCGGCCAGGAGGCTATGGCTACACCTTC	CASTTRPGGYGYTF
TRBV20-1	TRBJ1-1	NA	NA	TGCAGTGCTAGCTACAGGGTTGAAGCTTTCTTT	CSASYRVEAFF
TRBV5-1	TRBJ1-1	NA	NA	TGCGCCAGCAGACCTACGCCCAACACTGAAGCTTTCTTT	CASRPTPNTEAFF
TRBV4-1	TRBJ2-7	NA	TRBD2	TGCGCCAGCAGCCAAGTAGATATCGGACTAGCAAGCTACGAGCAGTACTTC	CASSQVDIGLASYEQYF
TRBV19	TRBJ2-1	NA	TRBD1	TGTGCCAGTGGTGACAGGGATGGGTTCAGGGATGAGCAGTTCTTC	CASGDRDGFRDEQFF
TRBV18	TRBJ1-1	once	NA	TGTGCCAGCTCGGAACAGGCCCTGAACACTGAAGCTTTCTTT	CASSEQALNTEAFF
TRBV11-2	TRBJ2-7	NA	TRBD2	TGTGCCAGCAGCTTGGCACTAGCGATACCCTACGAGCAGTACTTC	CASSLALAIPYEQYF
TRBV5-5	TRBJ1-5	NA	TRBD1	TGTGCCAGCAGCTTGACAGGGGGCGATCAGCCCCAGCATTTT	CASSLTGGDQPQHF
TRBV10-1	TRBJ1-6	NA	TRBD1	TGCGCCAGCAGTGAGTCGGGGGGACAGGGAGGTTCCGGTAATTCACCCCTCCACTTT	CASSESGGQGGSGNSPLHF
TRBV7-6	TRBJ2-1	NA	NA	TGTGCCAGCAGCTTAGATTCCTCAATGGCGGTCTACAATGAGCAGTTCTTC	CASSLDSSMAVYNEQFF
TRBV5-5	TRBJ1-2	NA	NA	TGTGCCAGCAGCTTGGTTCAGTCAGTCACTAACTATGGCTACACCTTC	CASSLVQSVTNYGYTF
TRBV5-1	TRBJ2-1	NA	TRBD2	TGCGCCAGCTCCGTGGGAGGGCCGGGCTCCTACAATGAGCAGTTCTTC	CASSVGGPGSYNEQFF
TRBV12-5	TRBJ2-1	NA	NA	TGTGCTAGTGGTGCCTCCGGCGGACTGAGCTCCTACAATGAGCAGTTCTTC	CASGASGGLSSYNEQFF
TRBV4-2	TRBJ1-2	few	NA	TGTGCCAGCAGCCAAGAATCTGACAGTTTCCTTAGTAGGGATGGCTACACCTTC	CASSQESDSFLSRDGYTF
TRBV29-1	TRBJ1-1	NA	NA	TGCAGCGTTGAAGCGGGATTCAACACTGAAGCTTTCTTT	CSVEAGFNTEAFF
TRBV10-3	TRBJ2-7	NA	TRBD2	TGTGCCATCAGTGGAAGGCCGGGGGGCGAGCAGTACTTC	CAISGRPGGEQYF
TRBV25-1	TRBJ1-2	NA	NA	TGTGCCAGCAGGATCGGGGGGGGCCGGGGCTACACCTTC	CASRIGGGRGYTF
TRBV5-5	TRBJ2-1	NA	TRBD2	TGTGCCAGCAGTTACGGGGGGAGCTCCTACAATGAGCAGTTCTTC	CASSYGGSSYNEQFF
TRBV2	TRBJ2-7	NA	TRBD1	TGTGCCAGCAGTGGGGGACAGACCAACTCCTACGAGCAGTACTTC	CASSGGQTNSYEQYF